These 9 T cell receptor beta chains came from one sample sequenced in a study of blood T cell repertoires in COVID-19. Method: immunoSEQ multiplex PCR; TCRdb's copy keeps in-frame clones and lacks some. The sample records some 130,000 clones, more than 75% being singletons. Sequences were obtained from peripheral blood. These receptors were taken from a woman between 70 and 85 years old with COVID-19, enrolled during active disease.

This chain links TRBV5-4 with TRBJ1-2, with D possibly matching TRBD1 (6 bases). Trimming stripped 0 bases from V and 8 bases from J, with 8 bases between. The CDR3 loop spans 12 amino acids. Germline V CDR1 and CDR2: SGHNT, YYREEE (reference sequence). The CDR3 nucleotides are TGTGCCAGCAGCTTGGCCAGGGGCGGCTACACCTTC. It codes for CASSLARGGYTF.

The chain carries TRBV30 and TRBJ2-1; TRBD2 agrees at 10 bases. Germline V lookup: CDR1 GTSNPN, CDR2 SVGIG (reference sequence). V was pared by 3 bases and J by 9 bases, with 11 bases of the junction left unmatched. The CDR3 is 15 residues long. The CDR3: CAWRGEAGGQGEQFF. CDR3 bases: TGTGCCTGGAGAGGGGAAGCGGGGGGGCAGGGTGAGCAGTTCTTC.

The rearrangement joins TRBV7-3 to TRBJ2-2; D unresolved. CDR1 is SGHTA and CDR2 is FQGTGA in the germline V gene. This CDR3 has 14 residues. The V end lost 3 bases, the J end lost 0 bases, and 5 bases lay between the germline ends. In DNA, the CDR3 is TGTGCCAGCAGCTTCACACCGAACACCGGGGAGCTGTTTTTT. It is translated as CASSFTPNTGELFF.

The chain recombines TRBV4-1 with TRBJ2-1; weak D call: TRBD1 (5 bases). The germline V gene encodes CDR1 MGHRA and CDR2 YSYEKL. This CDR3 is built from 11 residues. The V end was cut by 1 base, the J end by 10 bases, with 5 bases between. The CDR3 DNA follows: TGCGCCAGCAGCCAAGGGACAGAGCAGTTCTTC. Translated, it gives CASSQGTEQFF.

This chain joins TRBV18 and TRBJ1-5, with 8 nucleotides matching TRBD1. After removal of 6 bases from V and 5 bases from J, the junction contained 6 bases not matched to a gene. The CDR3 consists of 14 residues. CDR1 is KGHSH and CDR2 is LQKENI in the germline V gene. CDR3 coding DNA: TGTGCCAGCTCCCAGGGGGCAGGGGATCAGCCCCAGCATTTT. It specifies CASSQGAGDQPQHF.

This chain joins TRBV7-3 and TRBJ2-3; D is unresolved. The CDR3 length is 14 residues. Trimming removed 7 bases from V and 0 bases from J, with 11 bases in between. From germline, CDR1 is SGHTA and CDR2 FQGTGA. CDR3 amino acids: CASKESFSTDTQYF. CDR3 in DNA: TGTGCCAGCAAGGAGAGCTTTAGCACAGATACGCAGTATTTT. Full variable domain (missing parts from reference TRBV7-3 and TRBJ2-3): GAGVSQTPSNKVTEKGKYVELRCDPISGHTALYWYRQSLGQGPEFLIYFQGTGAADDSGLPNDRFFAVRPEGSVSTLKIQRTERGDSAVYLCASKESFSTDTQYFGPGTRLTVL.

V is TRBV4-1 and J is TRBJ1-1; D might be TRBD1 (6 bases). Trimming removed 0 bases at V and 1 base at J, with 12 bases between. This CDR3 comprises 16 residues. Germline V gene sequence: CDR1 MGHRA, CDR2 YSYEKL. The CDR3 loop reads CASSQDTGRSNTEAFF. CDR3 sequence (DNA): TGCGCCAGCAGCCAAGATACAGGGAGATCGAACACTGAAGCTTTCTTT.

V usage is TRBV5-1 and J usage is TRBJ2-1; D possibly corresponds to TRBD1 (5 bases). The V end lost 5 bases, the J end lost 3 bases, and 9 bases lay between the germline ends. This CDR3 is 13 amino acids long. CDR1 is SGHRS, CDR2 YFSETQ, per germline. CDR3 region: CASRQEFYNEQFF. In DNA, the CDR3 is TGCGCCAGCAGACAGGAATTCTACAATGAGCAGTTCTTC.

The J gene is TRBJ1-3, the V gene TRBV2; D gene uncertain. The length of the CDR3 is 16 residues. The germline V and J ends were trimmed by 5 bases and 0 bases, with 14 bases remaining between them. Germline V CDR1 and CDR2: SNHLY, FYNNEI. The CDR3 nucleotides are TGTGCCAGCAGTCAAACTACAACGCTCTCTGGAAACACCATATATTTT. Encoded protein: CASSQTTTLSGNTIYF.